This TCR beta chain was retrieved from a study of cytomegalovirus exposure and HLA in healthy donors. Primers included in the PCR were 60 Vbeta and 13 Jbeta primers. The protocol was immunoSEQ multiplex PCR, while the TCRdb copy is restricted to in-frame clones and leaves out a portion. The sample lists under 150,000 clones; more than 70% were seen once. Unmatched junction bases numbered 10, after V lost 7 bases and J lost 6 bases. The germline gives CDR1 SQVTM, CDR2 ANQGSEA. This CDR3 has 14 residues. The chain has TRBV29-1 and TRBJ1-2; 11 nucleotides agree with TRBD1. The sequence was collected from a middle-aged man in good health and CMV-seropositive. The sample comprised PBMCs. The CDR3 DNA sequence: TGCAGCGCCCAAGGGGGACAGGGGGGAGATGGCTACACCTTC. Protein sequence: CSAQGGQGGDGYTF.